This T cell receptor beta chain was sequenced for a study of blood T cell repertoires in COVID-19. Data came from immunoSEQ multiplex PCR; TCRdb stores just in-frame clones and leaves some out. There are 52,000 or so clones in the sample; around four fifths occur only once, and approximately 2.6% lies in the top ten. The length of the CDR3 is 13 residues. With 5 bases removed from V and 0 bases from J, the gap between germline ends came to 6 bases. The germline V gene has CDR1 SEHNR and CDR2 FQNEAQ (reference sequence). The specimen was peripheral blood. The sequence was obtained from a man aged 45-65 years with acute or convalescent COVID-19. This sequence joins TRBV7-9 and TRBJ2-3; no firm D call. The CDR3 spells CASSPTSTDTQYF. In DNA, the CDR3 is TGTGCCAGCAGCCCTACTAGCACAGATACGCAGTATTTT.